A single sample gave rise to the 28 T cell receptor beta chains below, sequenced in a study of circulating tumor DNA in untreated peripheral T-cell lymphoma. Sequenced by immunoSEQ multiplex PCR; TCRdb stores in-frame clones only, minus some. The table records some 2,400 clones, 82% of them present only once. The sequencing input was tumor tissue. The receptors stem from a human donor with peripheral T-cell lymphoma.

The chain is built from TRBV19 and TRBJ2-1; no reliable D call. Germline CDR1 and CDR2: LNHDA and SQIVND (reference sequence). The length of the CDR3 is 15 residues. V lost 4 bases to trimming and J lost 3 bases, with 13 bases between them. The CDR3 region has the DNA TGTGCCAGTAGTAACGGTCCGGGTCTCTACAATGAGCAGTTCTTC. As protein: CASSNGPGLYNEQFF.

V gene TRBV9 combines with J gene TRBJ1-5, with 8 bases fitting TRBD1. CDR1 is SGDLS and CDR2 is YYNGEE in the germline V gene. The ends lost 4 bases at V and 3 bases at J; junction bases unmatched: 6. The CDR3 is made up of 15 amino acids. This CDR3 reads CASSKWGQVNQPQHF. The CDR3 DNA is TGTGCCAGCAGCAAGTGGGGACAGGTCAATCAGCCCCAGCATTTT. Drawing the rest from reference TRBV9 and TRBJ1-5, the complete variable domain is DSGVTQTPKHLITATGQRVTLRCSPRSGDLSVYWYQQSLDQGLQFLIQYYNGEERAKGNILERFSAQQFPDLHSELNLSSLELGDSALYFCASSKWGQVNQPQHFGDGTRLSIL.

The V gene is TRBV7-7, the J gene TRBJ2-2, with D unclear. CDR3 length: 15 residues. The germline gives CDR1 SSHAT, CDR2 FNYEAQ (reference sequence). V was shortened by 1 base and J by 2 bases, with 8 bases between the two germline ends. CDR3 bases: TGTGCCAGCAGCTTAGTTCGGGCAAACACCGGGGAGCTGTTTTTT. Residues: CASSLVRANTGELFF.

A word on this clone: Germline is not matched at one junction end, which may reflect a read error. DNA for the CDR3: TGTGCCATCAGTGAGCCCCCGGCAGGCAAAGAGACTCAGTACTTC. This sequence encodes CAISEPPAGKETQYF. The J gene is TRBJ2-5, the V gene TRBV10-3, with D unclear. Germline V lookup: CDR1 ENHRY, CDR2 SYGVKD. There are 15 residues in the CDR3.

The rearrangement links TRBV10-2 to TRBJ1-2; no reliable D call. This CDR3 contains 12 residues. From germline, CDR1 is WSHSY and CDR2 SAAADI. Trimming left V 3 bases short and J 8 bases short, with 10 bases between. The CDR3 is CASSDFSGGYTF. CDR3 coding DNA: TGCGCCAGCAGTGATTTTTCGGGGGGCTACACCTTC.

The chain uses TRBV5-1 and TRBJ2-7; D possibly matches TRBD1 or TRBD2 (5 bases each). Trimming stripped 7 bases from V and 0 bases from J, with 14 bases between. Germline loops: CDR1 SGHRS, CDR2 YFSETQ. CDR3 length equals 14 residues. The CDR3 DNA reads TGCGCCAGCGGAAGAGGGACGTTCTCCTACGAGCAGTACTTC. Amino acid sequence: CASGRGTFSYEQYF.

The chain couples TRBV6-8 to TRBJ2-6; a possible D gene is TRBD2 (5 bases). This CDR3 is 20 amino acids long. Between the trimmed V and J ends, which lost 0 bases and 0 bases, there was a span of 18 bases. CDR1 and CDR2 (germline): MNHGY, SAAAGT. The CDR3 DNA follows: TGTGCCAGCAGTTACTCGTCTTTTTTTCGGGGAAGCTCTGGGGCCAACGTCCTGACTTTC. Encoded protein: CASSYSSFFRGSSGANVLTF.

This rearrangement joins TRBV19 to TRBJ2-5, with D possibly TRBD2 on 5 matching bases. This CDR3 is built from 15 residues. Deletions cut 0 bases from V and 7 bases from J, with 15 bases between. Looked up from germline, CDR1 is LNHDA and CDR2 is SQIVND (reference sequence). The CDR3 nucleotides read TGTGCCAGTAGTATAGAGGTGCGGCCCGGGGTGACCCAGTACTTC. It specifies CASSIEVRPGVTQYF. Based on the CDR3 plus reference TRBV19 and TRBJ2-5, the full variable domain is DGGITQSPKYLFRKEGQNVTLSCEQNLNHDAMYWYRQDPGQGLRLIYYSQIVNDFQKGDIAEGYSVSREKKESFPLTVTSAQKNPTAFYLCASSIEVRPGVTQYFGPGTRLLVL.

The rearrangement uses TRBV28 and TRBJ2-7; 7 bases map to TRBD1. Trimming at V came to 6 bases and at J to 3 bases, leaving 5 bases not matched to a gene. The CDR3 is made up of 13 amino acids. CDR1 and CDR2 (germline): MDHEN, SYDVKM. The CDR3, as DNA: TGTGCCAGCAGAGGGGGCTATGACTACGAGCAGTACTTC. This gives the protein CASRGGYDYEQYF.

V gene TRBV19 combines with J gene TRBJ1-4, with D uncertain. The CDR3 loop spans 16 amino acids. Deletions cut 5 bases from V and 0 bases from J, with 13 bases between. Germline CDR1 LNHDA, CDR2 SQIVND (reference sequence). The CDR3 DNA reads TGTGCCAGTAGTGCCGTTGCAGGCGCAACTAATGAAAAACTGTTTTTT. It yields the protein CASSAVAGATNEKLFF.

DNA for the CDR3: TGTGCCAGCAGTTACGGGACAGATAGCTACGAGCAGTACTTC. Protein product: CASSYGTDSYEQYF. The chain uses TRBV6-8 and TRBJ2-7; 7 positions match TRBD1. This CDR3 comprises 14 residues. V shed 2 bases and J 3 bases; nucleotides not matched to a gene: 4. The germline gives CDR1 MNHGY, CDR2 SAAAGT.

The chain links TRBV11-3 to TRBJ1-5, with 9 bases identical to TRBD1. Losses at the gene ends were 5 bases for V and 6 bases for J; bases not matched to a gene: 8. Looked up from germline, CDR1 is SGHNT and CDR2 is YENEEA. The CDR3 sequence is 15 residues long. The CDR3: CASSHVPGQGQPQHF. DNA for the CDR3: TGTGCCAGCAGCCATGTCCCGGGACAGGGTCAGCCCCAGCATTTT.

The chain uses TRBV1 and TRBJ2-7; the table's TRBD1 call for D was not verified on the DNA. TRBV1 is a recognized pseudogene. The CDR3 is 14 amino acids. The CDR3 is CASSHSSNRGEQYF. The CDR3 DNA is TGCGCCAGCAGCCACTCCTCCAACAGGGGCGAGCAGTACTTC.

V gene TRBV11-3 combines with J gene TRBJ2-1, with 10 bases that match TRBD2. CDR1 is SGHNT, CDR2 YENEEA, per germline. The CDR3 sequence is 14 residues long. J lost 9 bases, V lost 7 bases, and 9 bases had no gene match. CDR3 loop: CASKGLAGEGEQFF. The CDR3 bases are TGTGCCAGCAAAGGGCTAGCGGGAGAGGGTGAGCAGTTCTTC.

This rearrangement joins TRBV19 to TRBJ1-5; D is possibly TRBD1 (6 bases). CDR3 length: 17 amino acids. The germline V gene encodes CDR1 LNHDA and CDR2 SQIVND (reference sequence). The ends were cut back, 2 bases at V and 6 bases at J, with 20 bases in the middle. The CDR3 DNA reads TGTGCCAGTAGTATACTCCTCTTGCAGGGGAGAGGTCAGCCCCAGCATTTT. Translated, it gives CASSILLLQGRGQPQHF. The full variable domain, rest sourced from reference TRBV19 and TRBJ1-5, is DGGITQSPKYLFRKEGQNVTLSCEQNLNHDAMYWYRQDPGQGLRLIYYSQIVNDFQKGDIAEGYSVSREKKESFPLTVTSAQKNPTAFYLCASSILLLQGRGQPQHFGDGTRLSIL.

The chain employs TRBV6-8 and TRBJ2-7; D is possibly TRBD1 (5 bases). Between the trimmed V and J ends, which lost 6 bases and 5 bases, there was a span of 17 bases. Germline-derived CDR1 and CDR2 are MNHGY and SAAAGT. The CDR3 length is 14 residues. CDR3 residues: CASSLWGRTDEQYF. The DNA of the CDR3 is TGTGCCAGCAGCCTTTGGGGCAGGACGGACGAGCAGTACTTC.

The sample holds a few counts of this clone. The chain has TRBV12-5 and TRBJ1-5, with TRBD1 as a possible D gene (5 bases). The CDR3 sequence is 14 residues long. Germline assignment: CDR1 LGHNT and CDR2 FRNRAP. This CDR3 is CASTHFMGDQPQHF. In DNA, the CDR3 is TGTGCCAGCACCCACTTCATGGGGGATCAGCCCCAGCATTTT.

The chain combines TRBV11-3 with TRBJ2-1; TRBD2 matches at 9 bases. The CDR3 loop spans 16 amino acids. Germline assignment: CDR1 SGHNT and CDR2 YENEEA. With 6 bases clipped from V and 6 bases from J, the junction kept 12 bases outside the gene matches. CDR3 DNA: TGTGCCAGCAGTCGAACTAGCGGACTAGCGTTCAATGAGCAGTTCTTC. Amino acid sequence: CASSRTSGLAFNEQFF.

CDR3 bases: TGTGCCAGTAGTCCTATAGCGGGAGTAGGCACAGATACGCAGTATTTT. Translation: CASSPIAGVGTDTQYF. The chain couples TRBV19 to TRBJ2-3, with TRBD2 matching over 9 bases. The CDR3 has 16 residues. Germline CDR1 and CDR2: LNHDA and SQIVND (reference sequence). Unmatched junction bases numbered 7, after V lost 5 bases and J lost 1 base.

A single count supports this clone. This chain connects TRBV19 to TRBJ2-1, with 12 nucleotides matching TRBD2. The V gene end was trimmed by 6 bases and the J gene end by 8 bases; junction bases not matched to a gene: 11. Germline V gene sequence: CDR1 LNHDA, CDR2 SQIVND (reference sequence). There are 16 residues in the CDR3. In DNA form, the CDR3 reads TGTGCCAGTAGCCAAACCCCACTAGCGGGAGGCGATGAGCAGTTCTTC. Translation gives CASSQTPLAGGDEQFF.

V gene TRBV5-1 combines with J gene TRBJ2-5; D not resolved. Germline V gene lookup returns CDR1 SGHRS and CDR2 YFSETQ. V was shortened by 9 bases and J by 3 bases, with 18 bases between the two germline ends. The CDR3 covers 14 residues. CDR3 nucleotide sequence: TGCGCCACCCGGGTTGGCGGTCAAAAAGAGACCCAGTACTTC. It yields the protein CATRVGGQKETQYF.

The chain links TRBV5-1 to TRBJ2-3, with TRBD2 matching 14 bases. Per the germline V gene, CDR1 is SGHRS and CDR2 is YFSETQ. The CDR3 has 19 amino acids. After removal of 3 bases from V and 2 bases from J, the junction contained 11 bases not matched to a gene. The CDR3 bases are TGCGCCAGCAGCTCAAGGACTAGCGGGGGGTTCCCACCCACAGATACGCAGTATTTT. Amino acids: CASSSRTSGGFPPTDTQYF. The complete variable domain, with remaining parts taken from reference TRBV5-1 and TRBJ2-3, reads KAGVTQTPRYLIKTRGQQVTLSCSPISGHRSVSWYQQTPGQGLQFLFEYFSETQRNKGNFPGRFSGRQFSNSRSEMNVSTLELGDSALYLCASSSRTSGGFPPTDTQYFGPGTRLTVL.

The chain combines TRBV18 with TRBJ2-3; 11 nucleotides line up with TRBD2. CDR3 length equals 16 residues. V lost 4 bases and J lost 4; bases outside the gene matches: 7. CDR1 is KGHSH, CDR2 LQKENI, per germline. Here the CDR3 reads CASSLGLAGGSDTQYF. In DNA form, the CDR3 reads TGTGCCAGCTCACTCGGCCTAGCGGGAGGCTCAGATACGCAGTATTTT.

V gene TRBV28 combines with J gene TRBJ2-7, with TRBD2 matching 9 bases. This CDR3 comprises 16 residues. CDR1 is MDHEN, CDR2 SYDVKM, per germline. V dropped 4 bases and J dropped 3; count of bases not matched to a gene: 10. The DNA for the CDR3 is TGTGCCAGCAGTTCCCCCCTAGCGGGGACGCTCTACGAGCAGTACTTC. Translating gives CASSSPLAGTLYEQYF.

This chain connects TRBV11-3 to TRBJ2-1; D perhaps matches TRBD2 (6 bases). The germline gives CDR1 SGHNT, CDR2 YENEEA. The CDR3 has 15 amino acids. The V end lost 6 bases, the J end lost 0 bases, and 12 bases lay between the germline ends. Here the CDR3 reads CASSDGTFSYNEQFF. The CDR3 DNA is TGTGCCAGCAGTGATGGGACTTTCTCCTACAATGAGCAGTTCTTC.

This rearrangement joins TRBV11-3 to TRBJ2-1, with 7 nucleotides matching TRBD2. The V gene's germline CDR1 is SGHNT and CDR2 YENEEA. CDR3 size: 15 residues. Trimming cost V 5 bases and J 5 bases; bases outside gene matches: 9. The CDR3 reads CASSLHRDYNNEQFF. CDR3 coding DNA: TGTGCCAGCAGCCTACACCGGGACTATAACAATGAGCAGTTCTTC.

This clone was seen a handful of times. The chain recombines TRBV6-8 with TRBJ2-2, with 7 bases identical to TRBD1. The CDR3 totals 13 residues. V was clipped by 5 bases and J by 3 bases; unmatched bases: 0. CDR1 and CDR2 from the germline V gene are MNHGY and SAAAGT. CDR3 sequence: CASSDRDTGELFF. The CDR3 DNA is TGTGCCAGCAGTGACAGGGACACCGGGGAGCTGTTTTTT.

This rearrangement joins TRBV30 to TRBJ2-3, with D tentatively TRBD2 (6 bases). V lost 1 base and J 2 bases, leaving 16 bases between the germline ends. The CDR3 runs 16 residues. Germline V gene data show CDR1 as GTSNPN and CDR2 as SVGIG (reference sequence). In DNA form, the CDR3 reads TGTGCCTGGAGTGCAGGAGGGGCACGTCTCACAGATACGCAGTATTTT. It specifies CAWSAGGARLTDTQYF.